Sequencing of this T cell receptor (beta chain) was carried out in a study of identical twins. The ends were cut back, 7 bases at V and 0 bases at J, with 11 bases in the middle. The CDR3 has 15 residues. Germline values: CDR1 SGHRS, CDR2 YFSETQ. MiXCR, applied by TCRdb to the 5' RACE reads, yields one record per CDR3 protein. Of around 690,000 distinct CDR3 sequences listed, around 20% were seen once; the top ten hold about 4.3%. These data were likewise used in another study, on T cells expressing NK-cell markers. That study adds: The sorts in several experiments were restricted to alpha-beta TCR T cells by an anti-gamma-delta TCR antibody.

This sequence originates from a woman aged 18-29 years in good health. Sequenced: PBMCs. The chain links TRBV5-1 to TRBJ2-6; D perhaps matches TRBD2 (6 bases). This CDR3 reads CASVTGDSGANVLTF. The CDR3 bases are TGCGCCAGCGTAACGGGAGACTCTGGGGCCAACGTCCTGACTTTC.